This entry lists 18 T cell receptor beta chains sequenced from one sample in a study of blood T cell repertoires in COVID-19 (dated by TCRdb to between 2020 and 2021). To prepare the library, the immunoSEQ multiplex PCR assay was applied. TCRdb took over this immuneACCESS table, retaining in-frame rearrangements with V and J assigned. Such tables are incomplete; in checked studies, under half of the missing clones stem from an unresolved V gene, and the remainder is unexplained. In this sample the table shows fewer than 350,000 clones, about nine tenths of which occur a single time. Just under 4% of the sample goes to the ten largest clones. Sequenced material: peripheral blood. The receptors shown here come from a woman aged 60-75 years with COVID-19, enrolled during active disease.

The chain combines TRBV4-1 with TRBJ2-1, with TRBD2 identical over 9 bases. This CDR3 contains 19 residues. The germline V gene encodes CDR1 MGHRA and CDR2 YSYEKL. The J segment lost 0 bases and the V segment lost 1 base, leaving 10 bases of the junction unmatched. CDR3 sequence reads: CASSQGRSGGTSSYNEQFF. The DNA of the CDR3 is TGCGCCAGCAGCCAAGGACGCAGCGGGGGGACTAGCTCCTACAATGAGCAGTTCTTC.

This clone appeared a single time. J is TRBJ2-7 and V is TRBV18; perhaps TRBD2 as D (6 bases). Trimming shortened V by 3 bases and J by 0 bases, and 15 bases separated the two germline ends. The CDR3 has 16 amino acids. Per the germline V gene, CDR1 is KGHSH and CDR2 is LQKENI. The CDR3, as DNA: TGTGCCAGCTCACCGGATGCGGGACTGAGCTCCTACGAGCAGTACTTC. Translating it yields CASSPDAGLSSYEQYF.

The genes are TRBV7-3 and TRBJ1-4, with 8 bases identical to TRBD1. CDR1 SGHTA and CDR2 FQGTGA come from the germline V gene. V shed 0 bases, J shed 6 bases, and the junction held 3 bases outside the gene matches. The length of the CDR3 is 15 residues. CDR3 residues: CASSLTGQADEKLFF. CDR3 sequence (DNA): TGTGCCAGCAGCTTAACGGGACAGGCCGATGAAAAACTGTTTTTT.

The CDR3 loop reads CASSLRLNTEAFF. The CDR3 nucleotides read TGTGCCAGCAGTTTGCGACTTAACACTGAAGCTTTCTTT. This chain uses TRBV12-3 or TRBV12-4 with TRBJ1-1; D ambiguous. The CDR3 totals 13 residues. V was shortened by 3 bases and J by 2 bases, with 7 bases between the two germline ends.

This chain uses TRBV20-1 with TRBJ2-7; D is unresolved. CDR1 and CDR2 (germline): DFQATT, SNEGSKA (reference sequence). Trimming cost V 3 bases and J 9 bases, with 6 bases left between them. The CDR3 has 9 residues. CDR3 protein: CSASNRQYF. CDR3 nucleotide sequence: TGCAGTGCTAGCAACAGGCAGTACTTC.

The gene calls are TRBV5-6 and TRBJ1-1; 9 bases fit TRBD1. The CDR3 is made up of 14 amino acids. Germline values: CDR1 SGHDT, CDR2 YYEEEE. The V and J ends lost 3 bases and 5 bases, in that order; junction bases with no gene match: 5. The CDR3 region is CASSSPTGGTEAFF. CDR3 nucleotides: TGTGCCAGCAGCTCCCCGACAGGGGGTACTGAAGCTTTCTTT.

Points on this clone: The same CDR3 is also encoded by other DNA sequences in this sample. The chain has TRBV7-9 and TRBJ1-4, with D possibly matching TRBD1 (6 bases). The CDR3 loop spans 14 amino acids. The germline CDR1 and CDR2 sequences are SEHNR and FQNEAQ (reference sequence). V was shortened by 5 bases and J by 5 bases, with 12 bases between the two germline ends. The CDR3 DNA follows: TGTGCCAGCAGCCCGGACAGAGCAAATGAAAAACTGTTTTTT. Its translation is CASSPDRANEKLFF.

This clone appeared a few times. The gene calls are TRBV5-1 and TRBJ1-1; 10 nucleotides align to TRBD1. The germline V gene encodes CDR1 SGHRS and CDR2 YFSETQ. The V gene end was trimmed by 0 bases and the J gene end by 4 bases; junction bases not matched to a gene: 3. The CDR3 consists of 15 residues. The CDR3 loop reads CASSLGRTGGTEAFF. The CDR3, as DNA: TGCGCCAGCAGCTTGGGTAGGACAGGGGGCACTGAAGCTTTCTTT.

The V and J genes are TRBV7-2 and TRBJ2-1; 7 bases agree with TRBD1. J lost 6 bases, V lost 3 bases, and 11 bases had no gene match. The CDR3 contains 16 residues. CDR1 SGHTA and CDR2 FQGNSA come from the germline V gene. CDR3 residues: CASSFLAGGYSNEQFF. Here the CDR3 DNA reads TGTGCCAGCAGCTTTCTGGCAGGGGGATATTCCAATGAGCAGTTCTTC.

This chain links TRBV2 with TRBJ1-4; the D gene is possibly TRBD1 (5 bases). This CDR3 is 16 amino acids long. Germline V lookup: CDR1 SNHLY, CDR2 FYNNEI. V dropped 10 bases and J dropped 4 bases, with 22 bases sitting between them. CDR3 sequence (DNA): TGTGCCACCTCGGAGGTCGGGACTCTTGTTAATGAAAAACTGTTTTTT. Protein: CATSEVGTLVNEKLFF.

Only a few counts were recorded for this clone. This rearrangement joins TRBV7-2 to TRBJ2-5, with a tentative D call TRBD1 (5 bases). Germline CDR1 is SGHTA and CDR2 is FQGNSA. Between the trimmed V and J ends, which lost 4 bases and 2 bases, there was a span of 17 bases. The CDR3 extends over 16 amino acids. CDR3 DNA sequence: TGTGCCAGCAGCTCAGTGTATGGGGCGGTACAAGAGACCCAGTACTTC. Its translation is CASSSVYGAVQETQYF.

This chain uses TRBV6-2 or TRBV6-3 with TRBJ1-1; 11 bases line up with TRBD1. Unmatched junction bases numbered 3, after V lost 2 bases and J lost 4 bases. Germline CDR1 MNHEY, CDR2 SVGEGT. The CDR3 is 15 amino acids. The CDR3 sequence is CASSYRGTGGTEAFF. For the CDR3, the DNA is TGTGCCAGCAGTTACCGGGGGACAGGGGGCACTGAAGCTTTCTTT.

The chain joins TRBV7-9 to TRBJ2-7; 12 positions match TRBD1. CDR3 length equals 17 residues. Germline V gives CDR1 SEHNR, CDR2 FQNEAQ (reference sequence). V trimming: 6 bases; J trimming: 8 bases; junction bases outside the gene matches: 17. The CDR3 is CASSLPGAGQGAFKQYF. For the CDR3, the DNA is TGTGCCAGCAGTTTACCAGGGGCGGGACAGGGGGCTTTCAAGCAGTACTTC.

The chain joins TRBV4-1 to TRBJ1-5; the match to TRBD1 covers 8 bases. Trimming cost V 4 bases and J 6 bases; bases outside gene matches: 11. Germline V gene data show CDR1 as MGHRA and CDR2 as YSYEKL. There are 16 residues in the CDR3. The CDR3 loop is CASSPGNRGLSQPQHF. In DNA form, the CDR3 reads TGCGCCAGCAGCCCGGGGAACAGGGGGTTGAGTCAGCCCCAGCATTTT.

This chain links TRBV29-1 with TRBJ2-3, with TRBD2 identical over 8 bases. Germline CDR1 SQVTM, CDR2 ANQGSEA. V shed 6 bases and J 0 bases; nucleotides not matched to a gene: 8. The CDR3 is 15 residues long. In DNA, the CDR3 is TGCAGCGTCGGGACTAGTACATCTAGCACAGATACGCAGTATTTT. Its translation is CSVGTSTSSTDTQYF.

V and J are TRBV9 and TRBJ2-3; perhaps TRBD1 as D (6 bases). The V and J ends lost 4 bases and 0 bases respectively, with 15 bases between them. The CDR3 loop spans 16 amino acids. From germline, CDR1 is SGDLS and CDR2 YYNGEE. The CDR3 DNA sequence: TGTGCCAGCAGCCCGATGGGGGCGGTTAGCACAGATACGCAGTATTTT. As protein: CASSPMGAVSTDTQYF.

The chain recombines TRBV6-2 or TRBV6-3 with TRBJ1-5; D remains unclear. V was trimmed by 4 bases and J by 6 bases, leaving 10 bases between them. The CDR3 runs 13 residues. The germline gives CDR1 MNHEY, CDR2 SVGEGT. The CDR3 sequence is CASSSEAAQPQHF. In DNA form, the CDR3 reads TGTGCCAGCAGTTCAGAGGCTGCTCAGCCCCAGCATTTT.

The gene calls are TRBV13 and TRBJ1-5; no clear D gene. The CDR3 sequence is 15 residues long. Trimming took off 2 bases at V and 2 bases at J, with 10 bases between the two ends. Germline V gene lookup returns CDR1 PRHDT and CDR2 FYEKMQ (reference sequence). In nucleotides, the CDR3 is TGTGCCAGCAGCTTAACAACGTCTGGCAATCAGCCCCAGCATTTT. Amino acid sequence: CASSLTTSGNQPQHF. Filled out from reference TRBV13 and TRBJ1-5, the complete variable domain reads AAGVIQSPRHLIKEKRETATLKCYPIPRHDTVYWYQQGPGQDPQFLISFYEKMQSDKGSIPDRFSAQQFSDYHSELNMSSLELGDSALYFCASSLTTSGNQPQHFGDGTRLSIL.